This paragraph covers one T cell receptor beta chain sequence. Germline V lookup: CDR1 SGHVS, CDR2 FQNEAQ. The CDR3 spans 15 residues. V trimming: 5 bases; J trimming: 4 bases; junction bases outside the gene matches: 8. Profiling relied on immunoSEQ multiplex PCR, and the TCRdb table lists in-frame clones only, not all of them. In the table there are 57,000 or so clones, 94% of which are singletons. This entry belongs to a study of control samples from healthy donors and cancer patients. V is TRBV7-8 and J is TRBJ1-2; the match to TRBD1 covers 9 bases. This receptor was obtained from a man younger than 45 in good health. Material: blood. CDR3 sequence reads: CASSDGQGSSYGYTF. CDR3 nucleotides: TGTGCCAGCAGCGACGGACAGGGGAGTAGCTATGGCTACACCTTC.